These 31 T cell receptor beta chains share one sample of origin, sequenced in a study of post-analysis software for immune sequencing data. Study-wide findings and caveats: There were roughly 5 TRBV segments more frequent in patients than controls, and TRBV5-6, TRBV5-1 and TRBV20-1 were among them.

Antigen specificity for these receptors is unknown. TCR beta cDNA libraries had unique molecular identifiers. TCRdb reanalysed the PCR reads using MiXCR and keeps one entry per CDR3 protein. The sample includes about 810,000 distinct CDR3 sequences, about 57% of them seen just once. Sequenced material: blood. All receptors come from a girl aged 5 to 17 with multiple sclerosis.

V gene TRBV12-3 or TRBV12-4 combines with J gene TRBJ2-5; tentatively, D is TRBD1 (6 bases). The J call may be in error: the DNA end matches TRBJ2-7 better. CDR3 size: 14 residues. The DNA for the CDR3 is TGTGCCAGCAGTTTCCGACAGGATGGGGGCGAGCAGTACTTC. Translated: CASSFRQDGGEQYF.

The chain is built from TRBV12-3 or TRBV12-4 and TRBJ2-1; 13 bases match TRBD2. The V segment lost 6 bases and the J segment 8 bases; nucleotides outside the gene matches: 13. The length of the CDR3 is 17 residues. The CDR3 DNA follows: TGTGCCAGCAGGCCCGCACTAGCGGGAGGGCCAGGGGATGAGCAGTTCTTC. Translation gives CASRPALAGGPGDEQFF.

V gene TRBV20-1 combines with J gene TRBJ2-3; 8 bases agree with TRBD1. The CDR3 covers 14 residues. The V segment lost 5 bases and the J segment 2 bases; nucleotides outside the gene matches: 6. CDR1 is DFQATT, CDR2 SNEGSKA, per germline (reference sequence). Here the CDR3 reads CSAGGTGHTDTQYF. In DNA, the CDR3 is TGCAGTGCTGGCGGGACAGGACACACAGATACGCAGTATTTT.

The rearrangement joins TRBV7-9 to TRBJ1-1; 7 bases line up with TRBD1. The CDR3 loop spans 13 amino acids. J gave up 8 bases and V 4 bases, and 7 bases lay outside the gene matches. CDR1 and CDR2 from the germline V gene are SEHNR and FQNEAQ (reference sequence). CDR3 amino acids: CASSWERGQEAFF. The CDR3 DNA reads TGTGCCAGCAGCTGGGAGAGGGGGCAGGAAGCTTTCTTT.

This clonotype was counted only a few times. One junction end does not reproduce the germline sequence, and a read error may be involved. The CDR3 DNA is TGCAGCGTTGTCCCGGGGGCCGCCTCCAACGAGCAGTACTTC. Translating gives CSVVPGAASNEQYF. V is TRBV29-1 and J is TRBJ2-7; perhaps D is TRBD1 or TRBD2 (6 bases each). The CDR3 loop spans 14 amino acids. CDR1 and CDR2 (germline): SQVTM, ANQGSEA.

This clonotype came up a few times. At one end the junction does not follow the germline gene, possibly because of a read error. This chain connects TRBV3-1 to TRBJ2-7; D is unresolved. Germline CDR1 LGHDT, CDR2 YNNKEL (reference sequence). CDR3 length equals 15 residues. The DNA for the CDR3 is TGTGCCAGCAGTCAAGATCTGGCAGTTACCTACGAGCAGTACTTC. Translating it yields CASSQDLAVTYEQYF.

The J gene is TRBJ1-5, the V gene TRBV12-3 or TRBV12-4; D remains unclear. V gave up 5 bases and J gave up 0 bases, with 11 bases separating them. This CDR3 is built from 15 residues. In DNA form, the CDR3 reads TGTGCCAGCAGTCCCAGCGGGTATAGCAATCAGCCCCAGCATTTT. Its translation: CASSPSGYSNQPQHF.

CDR3 sequence (DNA): TGTGCCAGCAGCCAGACTAGCGGGGGGGCCGTCAATGAGCAGTTCTTC. The encoded protein is CASSQTSGGAVNEQFF. J is TRBJ2-1 and V is TRBV7-9, with 14 bases fitting TRBD2. J gave up 6 bases and V 5 bases, and 6 bases lay outside the gene matches. CDR3 size: 16 residues. Germline assignment: CDR1 SEHNR and CDR2 FQNEAQ (reference sequence).

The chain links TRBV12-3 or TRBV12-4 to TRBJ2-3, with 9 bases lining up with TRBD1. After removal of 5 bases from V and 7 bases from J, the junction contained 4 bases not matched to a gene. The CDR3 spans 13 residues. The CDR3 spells CASSRQGVNTQYF. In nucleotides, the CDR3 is TGTGCCAGCAGTCGACAGGGGGTAAATACGCAGTATTTT.

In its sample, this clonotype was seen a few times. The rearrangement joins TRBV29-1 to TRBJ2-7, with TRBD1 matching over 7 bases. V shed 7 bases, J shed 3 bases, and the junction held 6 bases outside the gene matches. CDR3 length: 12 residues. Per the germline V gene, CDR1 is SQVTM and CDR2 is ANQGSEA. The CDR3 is CSARQGDYEQYF. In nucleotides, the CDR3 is TGCAGCGCCCGACAGGGTGACTACGAGCAGTACTTC.

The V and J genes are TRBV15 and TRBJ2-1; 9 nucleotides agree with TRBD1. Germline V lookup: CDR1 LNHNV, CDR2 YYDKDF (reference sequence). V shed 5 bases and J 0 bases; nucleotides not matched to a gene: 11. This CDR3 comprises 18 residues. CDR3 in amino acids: CATSGRDRAYSSYNEQFF. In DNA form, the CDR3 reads TGTGCCACCAGCGGCCGGGACAGGGCTTACTCCTCCTACAATGAGCAGTTCTTC.

In nucleotides, the CDR3 is TGTGCCAGCAGTGGGACTAGCGGGGCGTCGGAGACCCAGTACTTC. Amino acid sequence: CASSGTSGASETQYF. The V call is TRBV12-3 or TRBV12-4, the J call TRBJ2-5; 13 nucleotides match TRBD2. Losses at the gene ends were 5 bases for V and 5 bases for J; bases not matched to a gene: 5. CDR3 length equals 15 residues.

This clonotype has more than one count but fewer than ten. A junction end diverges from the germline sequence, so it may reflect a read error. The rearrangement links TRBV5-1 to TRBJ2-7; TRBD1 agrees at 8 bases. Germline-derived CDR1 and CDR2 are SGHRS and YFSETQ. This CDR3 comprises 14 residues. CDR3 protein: CASRPGTGSYEQYF. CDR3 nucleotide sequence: TGTGCCAGCAGGCCAGGGACAGGCTCCTACGAGCAGTACTTC.

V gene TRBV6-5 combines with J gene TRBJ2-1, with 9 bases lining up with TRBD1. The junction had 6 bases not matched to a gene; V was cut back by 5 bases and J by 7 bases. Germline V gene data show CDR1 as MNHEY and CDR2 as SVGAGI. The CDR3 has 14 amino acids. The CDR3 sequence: CASSATGTGNEQFF. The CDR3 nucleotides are TGTGCCAGCAGTGCCACCGGGACAGGGAATGAGCAGTTCTTC.

The chain's CDR3 is CASSLDGIRDYTF. CDR3 in DNA: TGTGCCAGCAGCTTAGATGGGATCAGGGACTACACCTTC. V usage is TRBV7-3 and J usage is TRBJ1-2; tentatively, D is TRBD1 (5 bases). The CDR3 runs to 13 residues. The ends were cut back, 2 bases at V and 10 bases at J, with 14 bases in the middle. Germline loops: CDR1 SGHTA, CDR2 FQGTGA.

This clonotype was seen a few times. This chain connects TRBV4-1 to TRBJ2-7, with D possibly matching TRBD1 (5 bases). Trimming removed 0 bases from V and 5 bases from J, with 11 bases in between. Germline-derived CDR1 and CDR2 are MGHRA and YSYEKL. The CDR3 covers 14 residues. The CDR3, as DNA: TGCGCCAGCAGCCAAGAGTCCAGGGCCCACGAGCAGTACTTC. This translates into CASSQESRAHEQYF.

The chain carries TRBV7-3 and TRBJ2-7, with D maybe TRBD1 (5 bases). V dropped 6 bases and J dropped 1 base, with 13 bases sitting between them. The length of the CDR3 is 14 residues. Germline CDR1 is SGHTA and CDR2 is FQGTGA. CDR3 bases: TGTGCCAGCAGGCTATCGCCAGGGTCCTACGAGCAGTACTTC. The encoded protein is CASRLSPGSYEQYF. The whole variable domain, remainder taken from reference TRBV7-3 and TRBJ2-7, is GAGVSQTPSNKVTEKGKYVELRCDPISGHTALYWYRQSLGQGPEFLIYFQGTGAADDSGLPNDRFFAVRPEGSVSTLKIQRTERGDSAVYLCASRLSPGSYEQYFGPGTRLTVT.

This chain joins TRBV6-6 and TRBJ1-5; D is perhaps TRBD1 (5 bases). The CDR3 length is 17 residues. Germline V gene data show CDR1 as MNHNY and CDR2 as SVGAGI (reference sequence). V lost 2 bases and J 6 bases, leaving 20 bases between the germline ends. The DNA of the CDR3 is TGTGCCAGCAGTTACCCGGACACTCCAATAACGCCTCAGCCCCAGCATTTT. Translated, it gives CASSYPDTPITPQPQHF.

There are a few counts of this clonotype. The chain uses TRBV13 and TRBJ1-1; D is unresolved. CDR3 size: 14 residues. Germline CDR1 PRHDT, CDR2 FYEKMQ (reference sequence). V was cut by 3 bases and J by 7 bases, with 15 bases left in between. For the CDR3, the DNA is TGTGCCAGCAGCTTTAGTCCGGCCCATCTTGAAGCTTTCTTT. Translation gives CASSFSPAHLEAFF.

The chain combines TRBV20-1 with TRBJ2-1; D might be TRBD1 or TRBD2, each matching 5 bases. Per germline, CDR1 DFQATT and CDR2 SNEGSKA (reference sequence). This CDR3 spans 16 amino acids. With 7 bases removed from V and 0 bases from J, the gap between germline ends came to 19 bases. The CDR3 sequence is CSGVLRDRSSYNEQFF. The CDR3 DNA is TGCAGTGGCGTACTCCGGGACCGGAGCTCCTACAATGAGCAGTTCTTC.

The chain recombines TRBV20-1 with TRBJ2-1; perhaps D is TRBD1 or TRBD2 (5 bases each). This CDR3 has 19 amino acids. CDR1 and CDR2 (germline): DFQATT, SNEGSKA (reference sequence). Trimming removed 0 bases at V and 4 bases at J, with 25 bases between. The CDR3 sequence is CSARDSWGPGTPGYNEQFF. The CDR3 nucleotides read TGCAGTGCTAGAGATAGTTGGGGCCCAGGGACCCCAGGGTACAATGAGCAGTTCTTC.

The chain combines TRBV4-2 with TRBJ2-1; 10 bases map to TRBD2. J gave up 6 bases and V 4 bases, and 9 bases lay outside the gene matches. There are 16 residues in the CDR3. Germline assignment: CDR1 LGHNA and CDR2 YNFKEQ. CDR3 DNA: TGTGCCAGCAGCCCCAGCGGAGCGGGAGGGCCCAATGAGCAGTTCTTC. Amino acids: CASSPSGAGGPNEQFF.

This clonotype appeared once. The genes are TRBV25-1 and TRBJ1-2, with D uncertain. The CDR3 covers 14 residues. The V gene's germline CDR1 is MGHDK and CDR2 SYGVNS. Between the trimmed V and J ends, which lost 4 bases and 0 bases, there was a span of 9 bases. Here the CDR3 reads CASSGSPPNYGYTF. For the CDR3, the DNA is TGTGCCAGCAGTGGATCCCCCCCTAACTATGGCTACACCTTC.

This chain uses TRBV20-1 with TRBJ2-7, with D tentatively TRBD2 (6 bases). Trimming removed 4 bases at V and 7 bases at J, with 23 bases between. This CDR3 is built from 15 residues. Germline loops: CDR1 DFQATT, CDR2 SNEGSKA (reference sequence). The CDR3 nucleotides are TGCAGTGCTAAGAGTCTTGGGTCGAAAGGGAGGGAGCAGTACTTC. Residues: CSAKSLGSKGREQYF.

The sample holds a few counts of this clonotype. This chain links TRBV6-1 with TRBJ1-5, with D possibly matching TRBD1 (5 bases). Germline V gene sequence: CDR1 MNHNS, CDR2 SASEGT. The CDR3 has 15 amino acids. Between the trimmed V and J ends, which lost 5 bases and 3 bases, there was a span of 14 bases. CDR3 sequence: CASSFNQGTNQPQHF. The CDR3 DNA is TGTGCCAGCAGTTTCAACCAGGGAACCAATCAGCCCCAGCATTTT.

CDR3 coding DNA: TGCAGTGCGACCCGGCTAGCGGGAGTCTTAGATGAGCAGTTCTTC. Protein product: CSATRLAGVLDEQFF. The genes are TRBV20-1 and TRBJ2-1, with 10 bases matching TRBD2. CDR1 and CDR2 (germline): DFQATT, SNEGSKA (reference sequence). V was clipped by 6 bases and J by 8 bases; unmatched bases: 13. The CDR3 covers 15 residues.

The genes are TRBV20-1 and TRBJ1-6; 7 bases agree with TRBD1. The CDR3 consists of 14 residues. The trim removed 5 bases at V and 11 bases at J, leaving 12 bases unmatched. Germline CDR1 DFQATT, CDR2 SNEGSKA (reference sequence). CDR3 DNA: TGCAGTGCTTACACAGGGGTGGCGGATCCACCCCTCCACTTT. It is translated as CSAYTGVADPPLHF.

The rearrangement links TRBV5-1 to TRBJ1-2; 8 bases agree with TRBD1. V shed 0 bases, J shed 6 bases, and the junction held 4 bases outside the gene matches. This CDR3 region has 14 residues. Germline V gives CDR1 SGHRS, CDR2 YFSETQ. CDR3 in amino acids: CASSLAGGRDGYTF. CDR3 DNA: TGCGCCAGCAGCTTGGCAGGGGGCCGGGATGGCTACACCTTC.

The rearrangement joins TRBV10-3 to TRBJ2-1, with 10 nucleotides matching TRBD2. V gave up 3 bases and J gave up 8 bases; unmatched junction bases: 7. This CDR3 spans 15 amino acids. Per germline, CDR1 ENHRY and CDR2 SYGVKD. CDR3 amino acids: CAISDLAGGGDEQFF. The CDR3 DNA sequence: TGTGCCATCAGTGACTTAGCGGGAGGCGGGGATGAGCAGTTCTTC.

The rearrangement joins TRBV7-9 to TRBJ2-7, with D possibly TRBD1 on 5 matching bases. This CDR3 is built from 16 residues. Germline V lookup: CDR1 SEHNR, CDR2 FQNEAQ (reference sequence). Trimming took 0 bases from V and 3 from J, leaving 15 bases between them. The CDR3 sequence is CASSLASPPGNYEQYF. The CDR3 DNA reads TGTGCCAGCAGCTTAGCATCCCCACCAGGGAACTACGAGCAGTACTTC.

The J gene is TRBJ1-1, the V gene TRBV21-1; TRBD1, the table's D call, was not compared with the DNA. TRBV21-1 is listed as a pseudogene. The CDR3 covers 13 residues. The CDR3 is CASPGAENTEAFF. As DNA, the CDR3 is TGTGCCAGCCCAGGGGCCGAGAACACTGAAGCTTTCTTT.